The rows below give T cell receptor beta chains drawn from one sample of a study of cytotoxic CD8 clonotypes in ibrutinib-treated CLL. Repertoires were generated with immunoSEQ multiplex PCR, while TCRdb's copy carries only in-frame clones and drops some. This sample has roughly 330,000 clones; about 64% occur once, and the top ten carry under 8%. Source: PBMCs, taken after 36 months of ibrutinib treatment. These receptors were obtained from a human donor with chronic lymphocytic leukemia. Both conserved end residues are part of each CDR3. Each record gives: J gene, D gene, V gene, clone size, CDR3 DNA, CDR3 protein. The D gene is left open where the match is weak. Size tells how often a clone was seen (once, few, many) or the class of an expanded clone, and some rows leave it out.

TRBJ1-4 | TRBD1 | TRBV29-1 | . | TGCAGCGTTGAGGACCGGGACAGGGTGTCGGGGAGTGAAAAACTGTTTTTT | CSVEDRDRVSGSEKLFF
TRBJ2-7 | . | TRBV19 | . | TGTGCCAGTAGTATCGGGCAGGGGTCTGGCGAGCAGTACTTC | CASSIGQGSGEQYF
TRBJ2-7 | TRBD2 | TRBV29-1 | . | TGCAGCGTTAGTGAAACTAGCGGTATTAACTCCTACGAGCAGTACTTC | CSVSETSGINSYEQYF
TRBJ1-2 | TRBD1 | TRBV28 | few | TGTGCCAGCATCCCCATAGGGGGCACTGGCTACACCTTC | CASIPIGGTGYTF
TRBJ2-7 | TRBD2 | TRBV7-2 | few | TGTGCCAGCAGTACTAGCGGGGGGCTTTACGAGCAGTACTTC | CASSTSGGLYEQYF
TRBJ2-1 | TRBD2 | TRBV29-1 | few | TGCAGCGTTGAGCTAGCGGCCTACAATGAGCAGTTCTTC | CSVELAAYNEQFF
TRBJ2-7 | . | TRBV5-8 | . | TGTGCCAGCAGCTTGGGCACAGGCACAAACTACGAGCAGTACTTC | CASSLGTGTNYEQYF
TRBJ1-2 | . | TRBV5-1 | . | TGCGCCAGCAGCTTGGAGGGAAACTATGGCTACACCTTC | CASSLEGNYGYTF
TRBJ2-5 | TRBD2 | TRBV9 | . | TGTGCCAGCAGCGCCAGCGGGGGGGCCGAGACCCAGTACTTC | CASSASGGAETQYF
TRBJ2-6 | . | TRBV27 | . | TGTGCCAGCAGTTACGGCTCTGGGGCCAACGTCCTGACTTTC | CASSYGSGANVLTF
TRBJ1-1 | . | TRBV5-1 | few | TGCGCCAGCAGCCTCGTGAACACTGAAGCTTTCTTT | CASSLVNTEAFF
TRBJ1-2 | TRBD1 | TRBV5-1 | . | TGCGCCAGCAGGTTGGACAGGAATTTTGGCTACACCTTC | CASRLDRNFGYTF
TRBJ1-2 | . | TRBV5-1 | few | TGCGCCAGCAGCTTGGCGGATTCTCTTGGCTACACCTTC | CASSLADSLGYTF
TRBJ2-1 | TRBD2 | TRBV5-1 | few | TGCGCCAGCAGCTTGGCCCCAGCGGGAGGATATGAGCAGTTCTTC | CASSLAPAGGYEQFF
TRBJ2-2 | . | TRBV19 | few | TGTGCCAGTAGTATAGCGTCTGACACCGGGGAGCTGTTTTTT | CASSIASDTGELFF
TRBJ2-3 | . | TRBV4-1 | . | TGCGCCAGCAGCCAAGGACAAACAGATACGCAGTATTTT | CASSQGQTDTQYF
TRBJ2-2 | . | TRBV21-1 | . | TGTGCCAGCAGCAAAGTAGGACACTTGTTGATGTGCTCGAACACCGGGGAGCTGTTTTTT | CASSKVGHLLMCSNTGELFF
TRBJ1-2 | . | TRBV5-6 | . | TGTGCCAGCAGCTACGCCGGGGCCTACATGTCCCATGGCTACACCTTC | CASSYAGAYMSHGYTF
TRBJ1-2 | . | TRBV18 | . | TGTGCCAGCTCACGGGGAGATGGCTACACCTTC | CASSRGDGYTF
TRBJ2-2 | . | TRBV29-1 | . | TGCAGCGTTGTCCCACTGGACAGCTTAGAGAGGGAGCTGTTTTTT | CSVVPLDSLERELFF
TRBJ2-3 | TRBD2 | TRBV7-2 | . | TGTGCCAGCAGCTTAGTCGGGACTAGCGGGAGGGTGGGTACGCAGTATTTT | CASSLVGTSGRVGTQYF
TRBJ2-5 | TRBD2 | TRBV9 | . | TGTGCCAGCAGCGTAGCTGCGGGAGTTGCACAAGAGACCCAGTACTTC | CASSVAAGVAQETQYF
TRBJ2-1 | . | TRBV5-1 | . | TGCGCCAGCCGGTATTCCTCCTACAATGAGCAGTTCTTC | CASRYSSYNEQFF
TRBJ2-7 | TRBD1 | TRBV10-3 | . | TGTGCCATCAGGGGACAGGTAACCGAGCAGTACTTC | CAIRGQVTEQYF
TRBJ2-3 | . | TRBV19 | . | TGTGCCAGTAGTATAGCGTTCGTGTGGACAGATACGCAGTATTTT | CASSIAFVWTDTQYF
TRBJ1-2 | TRBD1 | TRBV14 | . | TGTGCCAGCAGCCCGGGACAGGGGATTAACTATGGCTACACCTTC | CASSPGQGINYGYTF
TRBJ1-1 | . | TRBV4-1 | . | TGCGCCAGCAGCCAAGATATCTCCTGGACTGAAGCTTTCTTT | CASSQDISWTEAFF
TRBJ2-7 | TRBD1 | TRBV5-8 | . | TGTGCCAGCAGCATCAGGGGGCGATTCGGATACGAGCAGTACTTC | CASSIRGRFGYEQYF
TRBJ1-3 | . | TRBV15 | . | TGTGCCACCAGCAGAGTCAGGGAGATTGAAAACACCATATATTTT | CATSRVREIENTIYF
TRBJ2-7 | TRBD2 | TRBV9 | . | TGTGCCAGCAGCCCCTACGGACTAGCGGGAGACCCAGCCTACGAGCAGTACTTC | CASSPYGLAGDPAYEQYF
TRBJ2-7 | . | TRBV19 | . | TGTGCCAGTAGCGGAACAGCCTACGAGCAGTACTTC | CASSGTAYEQYF
TRBJ2-1 | TRBD2 | TRBV5-6 | once | TGTGCCAGCAGCTCGGAGAGACTAGCGGGGGGAAGTGAGCAGTTCTTC | CASSSERLAGGSEQFF
TRBJ2-1 | TRBD1 | TRBV7-9 | . | TGTGCCAGCACCGGACAGGGTTTTATGAATGAGCAGTTCTTC | CASTGQGFMNEQFF
TRBJ2-5 | . | TRBV7-9 | . | TGTGCCAGCAGCTTAGCGCACGGGTTGGAGACCCAGTACTTC | CASSLAHGLETQYF
TRBJ1-5 | . | TRBV28 | . | TGTGCCAGCAGTCTAAGCCGGACGGTCATTGTTCAGCCCCAGCATTTT | CASSLSRTVIVQPQHF
TRBJ2-1 | TRBD2 | TRBV7-6 | . | TGTGCCAGCAGCGACACGGCTAGCGGGAGGCCCAATGAGCAGTTCTTC | CASSDTASGRPNEQFF
TRBJ2-3 | TRBD2 | TRBV11-2 | . | TGTGCCAGCAGCTCGACCCTAACTAGCGGGGGAAGTGATACGCAGTATTTT | CASSSTLTSGGSDTQYF
TRBJ2-2 | TRBD1 | TRBV6-5 | few | TGTGCCACCGATCCCGGGACAGGGGACACCGGGGAGCTGTTTTTT | CATDPGTGDTGELFF
TRBJ1-3 | . | TRBV4-1 | . | TGCGCCAGCAGCCTCCAGGCCCTCTCTGGAAACACCATATATTTT | CASSLQALSGNTIYF